Here is one T cell receptor beta chain with its context. Antigen: not known. The identical CDR3 is also encoded by other nucleotide sequences in the sample. These data come from a study of cytomegalovirus exposure and HLA in healthy donors. It was with 60 Vbeta and 13 Jbeta primers that the PCR ran. Data came from immunoSEQ multiplex PCR; TCRdb stores just in-frame clones and leaves some out. The table records about 59,000 clones, approximately 80% of them present only once. Study-level results: Some TCR beta chains (roughly 150 of them) were listed as cytomegalovirus-associated.

CDR3 length: 11 residues. Germline values: CDR1 SGHRS, CDR2 YFSETQ. V was cut by 5 bases and J by 2 bases, with 4 bases left in between. Sequencing used PBMCs. The rearrangement uses TRBV5-1 and TRBJ2-5; D not certain. This clonotype originated in a human donor in good health. Here the CDR3 DNA reads TGCGCCAGCAGTTCACAAGAGACCCAGTACTTC. It encodes CASSSQETQYF.